A selection of T cell receptor beta chains follows, all from one sample in a study of T cells after yellow fever vaccination. Using its own MiXCR run on the 5' RACE reads, TCRdb lists one record per CDR3 protein. The data show roughly 250,000 distinct CDR3 sequences, about an eighth seen once. The material was CD4+ T cells sorted from PBMCs, obtained 45 days after the yellow fever booster vaccination. These receptors were collected from a man between 25 and 39 years old who received the YFV17D yellow fever vaccine. Each CDR3 is given without its conserved first and last residue. The D gene is left open where the match is weak.

d_call: TRBD2
v_call: TRBV20-1
j_call: TRBJ2-2
cdr3_aa: SARTYGISGRYGELF

d_call: TRBD1
v_call: TRBV5-1
j_call: TRBJ2-7
cdr3_aa: ASSLIGQGSYEQY

d_call: TRBD2
v_call: TRBV12-3/TRBV12-4
j_call: TRBJ2-1
cdr3_aa: ASTLAGGSAVINEQF

d_call: -
v_call: TRBV7-9
j_call: TRBJ1-3
cdr3_aa: ASSLRAPIY

d_call: -
v_call: TRBV5-1
j_call: TRBJ2-1
cdr3_aa: ASSPGGYEQF

d_call: -
v_call: TRBV3-1
j_call: TRBJ1-5
cdr3_aa: ASSQASGGNQPQH

d_call: -
v_call: TRBV4-3
j_call: TRBJ1-2
cdr3_aa: ASSQEPEGIGGYT

d_call: -
v_call: TRBV12-3/TRBV12-4
j_call: TRBJ2-1
cdr3_aa: ASSLNGNEQF

d_call: -
v_call: TRBV15
j_call: TRBJ2-4
cdr3_aa: ATSRDRVYLADIQY

d_call: TRBD1
v_call: TRBV20-1
j_call: TRBJ1-5
cdr3_aa: SAGQGGSNQPQH

d_call: TRBD1
v_call: TRBV5-1
j_call: TRBJ1-3
cdr3_aa: ASSLVQGGGNTIY

d_call: TRBD1
v_call: TRBV29-1
j_call: TRBJ2-7
cdr3_aa: SVRGQIYEQY

d_call: -
v_call: TRBV5-1
j_call: TRBJ2-3
cdr3_aa: ASSLEQGPDTQY

d_call: -
v_call: TRBV5-6
j_call: TRBJ1-1
cdr3_aa: ASSLGPTGATEAF

d_call: TRBD2
v_call: TRBV5-4
j_call: TRBJ2-1
cdr3_aa: ASSLSTSEGEQF

d_call: -
v_call: TRBV6-5
j_call: TRBJ1-5
cdr3_aa: ASSYSQGGQPQH

d_call: -
v_call: TRBV28
j_call: TRBJ2-6
cdr3_aa: ASSLPVDTGANVLT

d_call: TRBD2
v_call: TRBV20-1
j_call: TRBJ2-1
cdr3_aa: SARDMRAGLGRNEQF

d_call: TRBD2
v_call: TRBV29-1
j_call: TRBJ2-1
cdr3_aa: SVDTGTSGRYNEQF

d_call: -
v_call: TRBV3-1
j_call: TRBJ2-1
cdr3_aa: ASSPSGNEQF

d_call: -
v_call: TRBV27
j_call: TRBJ2-7
cdr3_aa: ASSPGRGWGSEQY

d_call: -
v_call: TRBV5-8
j_call: TRBJ1-1
cdr3_aa: ASSSRGFRTF

d_call: -
v_call: TRBV20-1
j_call: TRBJ2-5
cdr3_aa: SGKFQETQY

d_call: TRBD1
v_call: TRBV20-1
j_call: TRBJ2-5
cdr3_aa: SARAPGTGGGETQY

d_call: -
v_call: TRBV5-1
j_call: TRBJ2-5
cdr3_aa: ASSLEDATQY

d_call: -
v_call: TRBV12-3/TRBV12-4
j_call: TRBJ1-2
cdr3_aa: ASSSIGYGYT

d_call: -
v_call: TRBV20-1
j_call: TRBJ1-1
cdr3_aa: SARELTGPRAF

d_call: -
v_call: TRBV7-9
j_call: TRBJ2-3
cdr3_aa: ASSPDSPTQY

d_call: -
v_call: TRBV12-3/TRBV12-4
j_call: TRBJ1-4
cdr3_aa: ASSQGRQSPNEKLF

d_call: -
v_call: TRBV4-2
j_call: TRBJ2-7
cdr3_aa: ASSQGVAGYEQY

d_call: -
v_call: TRBV4-2
j_call: TRBJ2-5
cdr3_aa: ASSQFIPGRLRRLETQY

d_call: TRBD2
v_call: TRBV9
j_call: TRBJ2-3
cdr3_aa: ASSVGAGGPIDTQY

d_call: -
v_call: TRBV5-1
j_call: TRBJ2-2
cdr3_aa: ASSLDLPGTGELF

d_call: -
v_call: TRBV4-3
j_call: TRBJ2-7
cdr3_aa: ASSPLKASYEQY

d_call: TRBD1
v_call: TRBV5-1
j_call: TRBJ2-5
cdr3_aa: ASSPTGTGETQY

d_call: -
v_call: TRBV9
j_call: TRBJ2-7
cdr3_aa: ASSTSGTSSYEQY

d_call: TRBD2
v_call: TRBV20-1
j_call: TRBJ2-3
cdr3_aa: SARDLLAEDTQY

d_call: -
v_call: TRBV10-3
j_call: TRBJ2-5
cdr3_aa: AISELQGGETQY

d_call: -
v_call: TRBV5-1
j_call: TRBJ2-5
cdr3_aa: ASSSSRGRIETQY

d_call: -
v_call: TRBV3-1
j_call: TRBJ1-5
cdr3_aa: ASSQVGSNQPQH

d_call: -
v_call: TRBV7-2
j_call: TRBJ2-1
cdr3_aa: ASSLAGGYNEQF

d_call: -
v_call: TRBV5-1
j_call: TRBJ2-5
cdr3_aa: ASSTVQVEETQY

d_call: TRBD2
v_call: TRBV7-6
j_call: TRBJ2-3
cdr3_aa: ASSLVAGKRDFEY

d_call: -
v_call: TRBV5-1
j_call: TRBJ2-7
cdr3_aa: ASSWNLRQEWTYEQY

d_call: TRBD2
v_call: TRBV29-1
j_call: TRBJ2-1
cdr3_aa: SVDLGLADSYNEQF

d_call: TRBD2
v_call: TRBV6-5
j_call: TRBJ2-1
cdr3_aa: ASSSPASGRGNEQF

d_call: TRBD2
v_call: TRBV5-1
j_call: TRBJ2-3
cdr3_aa: ASSLSTSGDTQY

d_call: TRBD2
v_call: TRBV7-9
j_call: TRBJ2-1
cdr3_aa: ASSLNLAGDRQF

d_call: -
v_call: TRBV27
j_call: TRBJ1-5
cdr3_aa: ASSLSDSFNQPQH

d_call: TRBD2
v_call: TRBV20-1
j_call: TRBJ2-1
cdr3_aa: SARGASGSLEQF

d_call: TRBD2
v_call: TRBV20-1
j_call: TRBJ2-1
cdr3_aa: SALENGLAGGLYEQF

d_call: TRBD1
v_call: TRBV29-1
j_call: TRBJ2-7
cdr3_aa: SVAGQGREQY

d_call: -
v_call: TRBV4-2
j_call: TRBJ2-1
cdr3_aa: ASSLNRVSYNEQF

d_call: -
v_call: TRBV5-1
j_call: TRBJ2-5
cdr3_aa: ASSLKQGEETQY

d_call: -
v_call: TRBV19
j_call: TRBJ2-3
cdr3_aa: ASSIGGGPDTQY

d_call: TRBD2
v_call: TRBV7-2
j_call: TRBJ2-1
cdr3_aa: ASSLAWAGRDEQF

d_call: -
v_call: TRBV12-3/TRBV12-4
j_call: TRBJ2-7
cdr3_aa: ASSLGPLGQY

d_call: -
v_call: TRBV29-1
j_call: TRBJ1-3
cdr3_aa: SVGEVLAGNTIY

d_call: TRBD2
v_call: TRBV28
j_call: TRBJ2-7
cdr3_aa: ASTPGGSLYEQY

d_call: -
v_call: TRBV27
j_call: TRBJ2-1
cdr3_aa: ASSLRIISSSPYNEQF